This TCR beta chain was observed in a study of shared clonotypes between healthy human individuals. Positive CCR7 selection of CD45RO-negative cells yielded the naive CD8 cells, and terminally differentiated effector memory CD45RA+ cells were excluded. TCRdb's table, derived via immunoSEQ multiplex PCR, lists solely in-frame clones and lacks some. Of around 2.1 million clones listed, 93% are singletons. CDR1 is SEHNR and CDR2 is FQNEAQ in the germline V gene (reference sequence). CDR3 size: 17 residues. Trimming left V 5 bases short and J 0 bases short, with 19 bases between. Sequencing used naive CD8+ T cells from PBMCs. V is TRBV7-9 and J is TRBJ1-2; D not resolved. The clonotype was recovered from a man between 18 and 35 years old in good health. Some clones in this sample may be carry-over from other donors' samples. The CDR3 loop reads CASSPSRSSSPNYGYTF. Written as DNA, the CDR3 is TGTGCCAGCAGCCCATCACGCTCTTCTTCCCCTAACTATGGCTACACCTTC.